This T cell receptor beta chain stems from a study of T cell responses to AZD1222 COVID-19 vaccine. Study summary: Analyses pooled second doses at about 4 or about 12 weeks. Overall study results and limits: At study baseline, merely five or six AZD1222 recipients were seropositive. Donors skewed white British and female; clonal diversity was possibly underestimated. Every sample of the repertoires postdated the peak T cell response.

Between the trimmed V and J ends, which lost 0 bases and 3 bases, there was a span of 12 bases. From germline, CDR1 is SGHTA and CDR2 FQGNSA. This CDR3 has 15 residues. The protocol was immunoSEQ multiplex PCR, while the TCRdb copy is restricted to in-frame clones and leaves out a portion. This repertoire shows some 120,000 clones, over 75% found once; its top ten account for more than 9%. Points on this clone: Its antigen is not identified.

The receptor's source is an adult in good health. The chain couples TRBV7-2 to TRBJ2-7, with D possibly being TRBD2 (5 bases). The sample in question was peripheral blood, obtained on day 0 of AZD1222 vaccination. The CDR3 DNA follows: TGTGCCAGCAGCTTAGCTAATAGCGATTACTACGAGCAGTACTTC. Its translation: CASSLANSDYYEQYF.